This is a list of T cell receptor beta chains from one sample in a study of T cells in localized non-small cell lung cancer. Method: immunoSEQ multiplex PCR; TCRdb's copy keeps in-frame clones and lacks some. This table has more than 30,000 clones, roughly 86% appearing once. The material was peripheral blood mononuclear cells, obtained before any cancer treatment. All receptors derive from a woman aged 40-69 years with stage III lung adenocarcinoma. CDR3s include the opening cysteine and the closing phenylalanine or tryptophan. Each record gives: clone size, J gene, V gene, D gene, CDR3 DNA, CDR3 protein. The D gene is left open where the match is weak. Some rows mark clone size as missing; the rest say once, few, many or name a class of expanded clone.

>-|TRBJ1-5|TRBV13|-
TGTGCCAGCAGCTTAGGTGCGACAGGTAGCAATCAGCCCCAGCATTTT
CASSLGATGSNQPQHF
>-|TRBJ2-3|TRBV14|TRBD2
TGTGCCAGCAGCCAAGTAGCGGGAGCAGCAGATACGCAGTATTTT
CASSQVAGAADTQYF
>few|TRBJ2-2|TRBV6-4|TRBD1
TGTGCCAGCAGTCCGGGACAGGGAGGTGCCGGGGAGCTGTTTTTT
CASSPGQGGAGELFF
>-|TRBJ2-1|TRBV5-1|-
TGCGCCAGCAGCTCTAACAATGAGCAGTTCTTC
CASSSNNEQFF
>-|TRBJ1-6|TRBV19|TRBD1
TGTGCCAGTAGTGCGGACAGGGGAAATTCACCCCTCCACTTT
CASSADRGNSPLHF
>-|TRBJ2-5|TRBV7-2|-
TGTGCCAGCAGCTTCTCCACTAGGGGCCAGTACTTC
CASSFSTRGQYF
>-|TRBJ2-1|TRBV7-2|-
TGTGCCAGCAGCCCCTCCCTAGCGATACAATACAATGAGCAGTTCTTC
CASSPSLAIQYNEQFF
>-|TRBJ2-6|TRBV15|-
TGTGCCACCAGCAGCGGGCTCTCTGGGGCCAACGTCCTGACTTTC
CATSSGLSGANVLTF
>-|TRBJ1-1|TRBV5-1|-
TGCGCCAGCAGCCTGCGCACCGGGGGGGCCGACACTGAAGCTTTCTTT
CASSLRTGGADTEAFF
>-|TRBJ2-1|TRBV7-6|-
TGTGCCAGCAGCTTAGCGCAGGCCCTCGGTGAGCAGTTCTTC
CASSLAQALGEQFF
>-|TRBJ2-7|TRBV7-2|TRBD2
TGTGCCAGCAGACTAGCGGGGGGCAAGGACGAGCAGTACTTC
CASRLAGGKDEQYF
>-|TRBJ2-2|TRBV2|TRBD1
TGTGCCAGCAGGCAGGACAGGGGGCACGACACCGGGGAGCTGTTTTTT
CASRQDRGHDTGELFF
>-|TRBJ2-7|TRBV10-3|TRBD2
TGTGCCATCAGTGATGAGGGAGGGATCTACGAGCAGTACTTC
CAISDEGGIYEQYF
>-|TRBJ1-5|TRBV30|-
TGTGCCTGGAGTGAAAGGACAGTGTATCAGCCCCAGCATTTT
CAWSERTVYQPQHF
>-|TRBJ1-1|TRBV10-3|-
TGTGCCATCCGGGTCGGGCTTGAAGCTTTCTTT
CAIRVGLEAFF
>-|TRBJ2-1|TRBV5-4|-
TGTGCCAGCAGCCTGACCATGGAGAGCTCCTACAATGAGCAGTTCTTC
CASSLTMESSYNEQFF
>-|TRBJ2-5|TRBV7-2|-
TGTGCCAGCAGCCGGGGACCCGCCCGGGAGACCCAGTACTTC
CASSRGPARETQYF
>-|TRBJ2-1|TRBV2|-
TGTGCCAGCAGTGGGGGGAAGCTAGCCAGAGAGCAGTTCTTC
CASSGGKLAREQFF
>few|TRBJ1-1|TRBV9|TRBD1
TGTGCCAGCACGGCAAGCCGGGACAGGGACACTGAAGCTTTCTTT
CASTASRDRDTEAFF
>-|TRBJ2-1|TRBV6-6|TRBD2
TGTGCCACCGAAGCGGGAGGGGGGGAGCAGTTCTTC
CATEAGGGEQFF
>-|TRBJ1-1|TRBV27|-
TGTGCCAGCAGTTTATCCACAGTGTTAACCCCGGACACTGAAGCTTTCTTT
CASSLSTVLTPDTEAFF
>few|TRBJ1-1|TRBV5-4|-
TGTGCCAGCAGCTCTGTAGGGGCTGAAGCTTTCTTT
CASSSVGAEAFF
>-|TRBJ2-2|TRBV30|TRBD2
TGTGCCTGGAAGTGGACTAGCGGGGGGGCCGGGGAGCTGTTTTTT
CAWKWTSGGAGELFF
>-|TRBJ2-5|TRBV5-1|-
TGCGCCAGCCGACTAGGAGAGACCCAGTACTTC
CASRLGETQYF
>-|TRBJ2-1|TRBV4-3|-
TGCGCCAGCAGCCAGGCCAACTCCTACAATGAGCAGTTCTTC
CASSQANSYNEQFF
>-|TRBJ2-3|TRBV5-4|TRBD2
TGTGCCAGCAGGTCCGGGACTAAACTCACTAGCACAGATACGCAGTATTTT
CASRSGTKLTSTDTQYF
>-|TRBJ1-2|TRBV5-4|TRBD1
TGTGCCAGCAGCTTGGTGGGACAGGGCTACACCTTC
CASSLVGQGYTF
>once|TRBJ2-2|TRBV5-7|TRBD2
TGTGCCAGCAGCGTGGGACTAGTGTGGGCCGGGGAGCTGTTTTTT
CASSVGLVWAGELFF
>few|TRBJ2-1|TRBV11-2|-
TGTGCCAGCAGCTTCAACCCTAGGGACGATGAGCAGTTCTTC
CASSFNPRDDEQFF
>-|TRBJ1-1|TRBV4-2|TRBD1
TGTGCCAGCAGCCACCCCCGAGACAGGGGTTTTAGTCTTACTGAAGCTTTCTTT
CASSHPRDRGFSLTEAFF
>-|TRBJ2-3|TRBV7-2|TRBD2
TGTGCCAGCAGCTCGCGCGATACTAGCGGGGGCACAGATACGCAGTATTTT
CASSSRDTSGGTDTQYF
>-|TRBJ2-7|TRBV7-2|TRBD2
TGTGCCAGCAGCTGGAGGGCTAGCGGATACTACGAGCAGTACTTC
CASSWRASGYYEQYF
>-|TRBJ1-2|TRBV7-2|-
TGTGCCAGCAGCTTAATAAGAGGAAATGGCTACACCTTC
CASSLIRGNGYTF
>-|TRBJ2-7|TRBV2|-
TGTGCCAGCGGAGGACCGACGAGAGTCCCCTACGAGCAGTACTTC
CASGGPTRVPYEQYF
>-|TRBJ2-5|TRBV7-2|-
TGTGCCAGCAGCCGGGACTCCGAAGAGACCCAGTACTTC
CASSRDSEETQYF
>-|TRBJ1-1|TRBV19|-
TGTGCCAGTAGTATTAGGGGCGGAGAGACTGAAGCTTTCTTT
CASSIRGGETEAFF
>once|TRBJ2-5|TRBV5-1|-
TGCGCCAGCAGCGTGGACAGTCAAGAGACCCAGTACTTC
CASSVDSQETQYF
>-|TRBJ1-4|TRBV29-1|-
TGCAGCGTTGGGGGTATGGGGGCGGAAAAACTGTTTTTT
CSVGGMGAEKLFF
>-|TRBJ2-5|TRBV28|-
TGTGCCAGCAGCCCCCTCGGAGAGACCCAGTACTTC
CASSPLGETQYF
>-|TRBJ1-2|TRBV18|-
TGTGCCAGCTCACCACCGGGGAACTATGGCTACACCTTC
CASSPPGNYGYTF
>-|TRBJ2-7|TRBV4-2|-
TGTGCCAGCAGCCAAGTAGGTACCGGGGTCACCTACGAGCAGTACTTC
CASSQVGTGVTYEQYF
>once|TRBJ2-7|TRBV11-2|-
TGTGCCAGCAGCTACTCCTACGAGCAGTACTTC
CASSYSYEQYF
>-|TRBJ2-1|TRBV29-1|TRBD2
TGCAGCGTTGAGTTTTACCGGGGGGTGAAGGAGCAGTTCTTC
CSVEFYRGVKEQFF
>-|TRBJ1-2|TRBV11-3|-
TGTGCCAGCAGCCGAACCACCGGGGATGGCTACACCTTC
CASSRTTGDGYTF
>-|TRBJ1-5|TRBV12-5|TRBD1
TGTGCTAGTGGTTTGGTGGCAGGGGGCTTTAGCAATCAGCCCCAGCATTTT
CASGLVAGGFSNQPQHF
>-|TRBJ2-1|TRBV6-1|-
TGTGCCAGCAGTGAACCGTCGGCCGATGAGCAGTTCTTC
CASSEPSADEQFF
>-|TRBJ2-2|TRBV29-1|-
TGCAGCGCCCATGGAGGGACTAACACCGGGGAGCTGTTTTTT
CSAHGGTNTGELFF
>-|TRBJ1-4|TRBV6-5|TRBD1
TGTGCCAGCAGTTACCAATGGGACAGGGATGAAAAACTGTTTTTT
CASSYQWDRDEKLFF
>once|TRBJ2-1|TRBV30|-
TGTGCCTGGAGTCCTGATGTCTACTACAATGAGCAGTTCTTC
CAWSPDVYYNEQFF
>-|TRBJ1-4|TRBV9|-
TGTGCCAGCAGCCCCCGAGATCGGCAGGGTGGGTGGACTAATGAAAAACTGTTTTTT
CASSPRDRQGGWTNEKLFF
>-|TRBJ2-5|TRBV2|-
TGTGCCAGCAGCCAAGAGACCCAGTACTTC
CASSQETQYF
>-|TRBJ1-2|TRBV29-1|-
TGCAGCGTTGAACCCCAGGGAGGCTATGGCTACACCTTC
CSVEPQGGYGYTF
>-|TRBJ1-2|TRBV15|TRBD1
TGTGCCACCAGCACCCAACCGGGACAGGGGGCAGGTGGCTACACCTTC
CATSTQPGQGAGGYTF
>-|TRBJ2-4|TRBV7-2|-
TGTGCCAGCAGCTTAGAGGGGGTATCAGCCAAAAACATTCAGTACTTC
CASSLEGVSAKNIQYF
>-|TRBJ2-7|TRBV5-5|TRBD1
TGTGCCAGCACCCCCGTGACAGGGGGTTCGAAGGAGCAGTACTTC
CASTPVTGGSKEQYF
>-|TRBJ2-5|TRBV7-9|-
TGTGCCAGCAGCCAGGATGGGGGAGAGACCCAGTACTTC
CASSQDGGETQYF
>-|TRBJ1-5|TRBV7-8|-
TGTGCCAGCAGCTTACAGGGTCCCCAGCATTTT
CASSLQGPQHF
>-|TRBJ2-3|TRBV7-2|TRBD2
TGTGCCAGCAGCTTCGTTCTAGCGGCACCCAGAGATACGCAGTATTTT
CASSFVLAAPRDTQYF
>once|TRBJ2-3|TRBV6-1|-
TGTGCCAGCAGTGAAGCGGCCCGATGGGCTGGCACAGATACGCAGTATTTT
CASSEAARWAGTDTQYF
>-|TRBJ2-7|TRBV5-6|TRBD2
TGTGCCAGCTCCCGCTACGGGAGGTCCTCCTACGAGCAGTACTTC
CASSRYGRSSYEQYF